These 6 T cell receptor beta chains were sequenced from one sample in a study of T cell responses to AZD1222 COVID-19 vaccine (dated by TCRdb to the early 2020s). According to the study, the label for this sample's time point signals: baseline before first vaccination. Library preparation employed the immunoSEQ multiplex PCR assay. TCRdb re-hosts the immuneACCESS table, in-frame sequences only. Its copies lack some clones; in the studies checked, an unresolved V gene accounts for under half of them, and the cause for the rest is not known. This sample has 130,000 or so clones in its table, and approximately 83% of those were observed once. Jointly, the top ten make up approximately 8.5% of the sample. The sequenced sample was peripheral blood, obtained on day 0 of AZD1222 vaccination. The receptors originated from an adult in good health.

J is TRBJ1-6 and V is TRBV7-2, with D possibly matching TRBD1 (5 bases). The CDR3 has 18 amino acids. CDR1 is SGHTA, CDR2 FQGNSA, per germline. The V and J ends lost 4 bases and 0 bases respectively, with 16 bases between them. CDR3 sequence: CASSSEPGRSSYNSPLHF. The CDR3 nucleotides read TGTGCCAGCAGCTCAGAACCGGGACGGAGCTCCTATAATTCACCCCTCCACTTT.

The V gene is TRBV10-3, the J gene TRBJ1-1, with 8 bases aligning to TRBD1. CDR1 and CDR2 (germline): ENHRY, SYGVKD. CDR3 size: 14 residues. V was pared by 10 bases and J by 5 bases, with 12 bases of the junction left unmatched. CDR3 amino acids: CATEGTRGRTEAFF. For the CDR3, the DNA is TGTGCCACCGAAGGGACCAGGGGGCGAACTGAAGCTTTCTTT.

The V gene is TRBV30, the J gene TRBJ1-1, with 8 bases identical to TRBD1. Trimming took 1 base from V and 8 from J; bases not matched to a gene: 6. Per germline, CDR1 GTSNPN and CDR2 SVGIG (reference sequence). This CDR3 has 13 residues. CDR3 region: CAWSADRGGEAFF. The CDR3, as DNA: TGTGCCTGGAGTGCCGACAGGGGAGGCGAAGCTTTCTTT.

The chain carries TRBV6-5 and TRBJ1-1; the D is unclear. The ends were cut back, 2 bases at V and 1 base at J, with 14 bases in the middle. The germline gives CDR1 MNHEY, CDR2 SVGAGI. The CDR3 covers 16 residues. The CDR3 nucleotides read TGTGCCAGCAGTTACCTGGCAGTGCCGGAGAACACTGAAGCTTTCTTT. This translates into CASSYLAVPENTEAFF.

The gene calls are TRBV12-5 and TRBJ2-3; D perhaps matches TRBD2 (6 bases). V dropped 6 bases and J dropped 2 bases, with 9 bases sitting between them. Germline CDR1 reads LGHNT; CDR2 reads FRNRAP. The CDR3 consists of 13 residues. In DNA, the CDR3 is TGTGCTAGTGGCCGGGACTTCACAGATACGCAGTATTTT. Translated: CASGRDFTDTQYF.

As to this clone: At one end, the junction sequence differs from germline, possibly due to a read error. This chain joins TRBV5-6 and TRBJ2-1; TRBD2 matches at 7 bases. The CDR3 sequence is 13 residues long. Germline V gene data show CDR1 as SGHDT and CDR2 as YYEEEE. This chain's CDR3 is CATSGISYNEQFF. The CDR3 DNA sequence: TGTGCCACCAGCGGGATCTCCTACAATGAGCAGTTCTTC.